This T cell receptor (beta chain) emerged from a study of cytomegalovirus exposure and HLA in healthy donors. Study-level findings and limits: In a later analysis, HLA-associated TCR beta chains were more clonally expanded than equally common others.

Primers for the PCR totalled 60 Vbeta and 13 Jbeta. The protocol was immunoSEQ multiplex PCR, while the TCRdb copy is restricted to in-frame clones and leaves out a portion. The sample lists 250,000 or so clones, around 90% occurring once. From germline, CDR1 is MNHEY and CDR2 SVGAGI. The V and J ends lost 5 bases and 3 bases respectively, with 11 bases between them. The CDR3 runs 13 residues. In the case of this clone: Its antigen is unknown.

Sample: PBMCs. The J gene is TRBJ2-7, the V gene TRBV6-5; D might be TRBD2 (5 bases). The receptor was derived from a girl aged 2-9 years in good health and CMV-seronegative. CDR3 region: CASSPAGLYEQYF. The CDR3 DNA reads TGTGCCAGCAGTCCCGCGGGCCTCTACGAGCAGTACTTC.